This is a list of T cell receptor beta chains from one sample in a study of regulatory T cells in long-lasting Graves disease. From the multiplex PCR reads, TCRdb called clonotypes with MiXCR, one entry per CDR3 protein. The sample includes a few hundred thousand distinct CDR3 sequences, roughly 10% of them seen just once. Separately, the same data were catalogued under a study of T cells in Graves' hyperthyroidism and ophthalmopathy.

The material sequenced was peripheral blood mononuclear cells (PBMCs), taken at new diagnosis, from a patient treated with antithyroid drugs. Every receptor here comes from a woman younger than 30 with Graves disease. Each CDR3 is given with its conserved first and last residue. D genes are given only for firm matches. Where a row states a size, it is once, few, many or the class of an expanded clone; other rows omit it.

clone_size d_call j_call v_call cdr3_aa cdr3_nt
many TRBD1 TRBJ1-1 TRBV5-1 CASSLGRGRVTEAFF TGCGCCAGCAGCCTGGGGAGGGGGCGTGTAACTGAAGCTTTCTTT
many - TRBJ2-2 TRBV11-3 CASSLGGPDGELFF TGTGCCAGCAGCCTCGGAGGGCCTGACGGGGAGCTGTTTTTT
many - TRBJ2-3 TRBV7-2 CASSSGGLDTQYF TGTGCCAGCAGCTCCGGGGGCTTAGATACGCAGTATTTT
many - TRBJ1-1 TRBV11-1 CASSLAGGWRTEAFF TGTGCCAGCAGCTTAGCAGGGGGTTGGCGCACTGAAGCTTTCTTT
few - TRBJ1-2 TRBV7-6 CASSPGIRGGLYGYTF TGTGCCAGCAGCCCAGGGATAAGGGGGGGGTTATATGGCTACACCTTC
many TRBD2 TRBJ2-3 TRBV12-3/TRBV12-4 CASSDAPGLAADTQYF TGTGCCAGCAGTGACGCACCGGGACTAGCGGCAGATACGCAGTATTTT
many TRBD2 TRBJ2-1 TRBV24-1 CATSDLELAGGSNEQFF TGTGCCACCAGTGATTTGGAGCTAGCGGGAGGATCCAATGAGCAGTTCTTC
few - TRBJ1-1 TRBV4-1 CASSQAGGGDEAFF TGCGCCAGCAGCCAAGCCGGGGGCGGGGACGAAGCTTTCTTT
- - TRBJ2-1 TRBV18 CASSPPRTVSDYDEQFF TGTGCCAGCTCACCACCGAGAACAGTTTCAGATTACGATGAGCAGTTCTTC
- - TRBJ2-2 TRBV24-1 CATSEGWNTGELFF TGTGCCACCAGTGAGGGTTGGAACACCGGGGAGCTGTTTTTT
- - TRBJ1-3 TRBV6-2/TRBV6-3 CASTGYGNTIYF TGTGCCAGCACGGGATACGGAAACACCATATATTTT
- - TRBJ2-1 TRBV24-1 CATAGLLDDEQFF TGTGCCACGGCCGGACTTCTGGACGATGAGCAGTTCTTC
many - TRBJ2-5 TRBV18 CASSPLLARVGTQYF TGTGCCAGCTCACCACTCCTAGCGAGAGTGGGGACCCAGTACTTC
- - TRBJ2-1 TRBV4-1 CASSQVSMSVGLTNNEQFF TGCGCCAGCAGCCAAGTAAGTATGAGCGTCGGTTTGACGAACAATGAGCAGTTCTTC
many TRBD1 TRBJ2-5 TRBV6-5 CASSYYRTGSTRPQYF TGTGCCAGCAGTTATTATAGGACAGGGTCAACACGCCCCCAGTACTTC
many - TRBJ2-2 TRBV28 CATPGQNTGELFF TGTGCCACCCCCGGACAGAACACCGGGGAGCTGTTTTTT
many TRBD1 TRBJ2-7 TRBV20-1 CSPSGDRGRSEQYF TGCAGTCCATCGGGAGACAGGGGGCGGTCCGAGCAGTACTTC